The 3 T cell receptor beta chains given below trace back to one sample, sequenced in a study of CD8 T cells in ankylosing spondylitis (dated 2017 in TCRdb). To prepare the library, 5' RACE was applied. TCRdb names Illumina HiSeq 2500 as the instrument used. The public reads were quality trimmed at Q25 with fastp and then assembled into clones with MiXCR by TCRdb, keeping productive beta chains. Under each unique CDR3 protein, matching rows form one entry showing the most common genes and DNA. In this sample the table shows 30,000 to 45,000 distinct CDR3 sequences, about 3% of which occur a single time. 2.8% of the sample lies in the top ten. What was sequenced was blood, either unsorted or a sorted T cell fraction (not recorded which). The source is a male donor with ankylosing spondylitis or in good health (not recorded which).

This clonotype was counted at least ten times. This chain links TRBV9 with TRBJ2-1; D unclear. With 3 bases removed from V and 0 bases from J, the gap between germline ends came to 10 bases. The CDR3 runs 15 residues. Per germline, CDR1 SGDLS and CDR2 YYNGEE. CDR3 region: CASSGGVFSYNEQFF. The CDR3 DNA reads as TGTGCCAGCAGCGGCGGAGTTTTCTCCTACAATGAGCAGTTCTTC.

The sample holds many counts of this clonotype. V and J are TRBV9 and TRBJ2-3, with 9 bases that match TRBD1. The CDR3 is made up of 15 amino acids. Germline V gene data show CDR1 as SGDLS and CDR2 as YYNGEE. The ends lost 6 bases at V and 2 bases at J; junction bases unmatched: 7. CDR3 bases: TGTGCCAGCACCCAGACAGGGGGAGTCACAGATACGCAGTATTTT. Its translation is CASTQTGGVTDTQYF.

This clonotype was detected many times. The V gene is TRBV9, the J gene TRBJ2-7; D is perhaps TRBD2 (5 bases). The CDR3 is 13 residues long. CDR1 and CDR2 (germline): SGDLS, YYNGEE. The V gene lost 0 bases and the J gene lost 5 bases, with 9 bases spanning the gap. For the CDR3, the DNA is TGTGCCAGCAGCGTAGTCCCCGGGGACGAGCAGTACGTC. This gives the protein CASSVVPGDEQYV.